This T cell receptor (beta chain) was captured by sequencing in a study of technical replicates of blood from several donors. Profiled with immunoSEQ multiplex PCR; TCRdb holds only in-frame clones, not every one. The sample lists over 90,000 clones; about 95% were seen once. CDR1 is LNHDA and CDR2 is SQIVND in the germline V gene (reference sequence). V dropped 8 bases and J dropped 6; count of bases not matched to a gene: 7. CDR3 length equals 12 residues. The sequenced material came from T cells isolated from PBMCs. The chain employs TRBV19 and TRBJ2-7; 7 bases are a match to TRBD1. The TCR sequence derives from a human donor in good health. The CDR3 here is CASSGRGSEQYF. The CDR3 bases are TGTGCCAGTTCTGGCAGGGGGAGCGAGCAGTACTTC.